Presented here are 26 T cell receptor beta chains from one specimen sequenced in a study of OX40 agonist ivuxolimab in advanced cancers. Method: immunoSEQ multiplex PCR; TCRdb's copy keeps in-frame clones and lacks some. The profile covers tens of thousands of clones, with about nine tenths appearing a single time and around 30% taken by the ten largest. The sample was CD4+ or CD8+ T cells sorted from blood, taken in a trial of the OX40 agonist ivuxolimab. Receptors were obtained from an adult with an advanced solid tumor such as melanoma, head and neck, liver or kidney cancer.

The CDR3 DNA reads TGTGCCAGCAGCTATGTGAACTTAGATACGCAGTATTTT. Its translation: CASSYVNLDTQYF. The genes are TRBV13 and TRBJ2-3; D remains ambiguous. The V gene's germline CDR1 is PRHDT and CDR2 FYEKMQ (reference sequence). V lost 4 bases and J lost 5, with 10 bases in between. CDR3 length equals 13 residues. Based on the CDR3 plus reference TRBV13 and TRBJ2-3, the full variable domain is AAGVIQSPRHLIKEKRETATLKCYPIPRHDTVYWYQQGPGQDPQFLISFYEKMQSDKGSIPDRFSAQQFSDYHSELNMSSLELGDSALYFCASSYVNLDTQYFGPGTRLTVL.

V usage is TRBV5-1 and J usage is TRBJ2-3; D is undetermined. The CDR3 loop spans 11 amino acids. V lost 2 bases and J lost 2, with 0 bases in between. Germline assignment: CDR1 SGHRS and CDR2 YFSETQ. CDR3 DNA: TGCGCCAGCAGCTTCACAGATACGCAGTATTTT. It specifies CASSFTDTQYF.

In its sample, this clone was seen a few times. The genes are TRBV7-8 and TRBJ2-7, with D perhaps TRBD1 (5 bases). The CDR3 loop spans 14 amino acids. From germline, CDR1 is SGHVS and CDR2 FQNEAQ. The V gene lost 5 bases and the J gene lost 3 bases, with 14 bases spanning the gap. CDR3 sequence reads: CASSPITGDYEQYF. The DNA of the CDR3 is TGTGCCAGCAGCCCTATTACAGGAGACTACGAGCAGTACTTC. The full variable domain, in which reference TRBV7-8 and TRBJ2-7 provide the parts outside the CDR3, is GAGVSQSPRYKVAKRGQDVALRCDPISGHVSLFWYQQALGQGPEFLTYFQNEAQLDKSGLPSDRFFAERPEGSVSTLKIQRTQQEDSAVYLCASSPITGDYEQYFGPGTRLTVT.

The rearrangement links TRBV19 to TRBJ2-2; D is undetermined. This CDR3 region has 12 residues. Trimming removed 3 bases at V and 4 bases at J, with 3 bases between. CDR1 is LNHDA, CDR2 SQIVND, per germline (reference sequence). The CDR3 region is CASSMVTGELFF. The CDR3 DNA reads as TGTGCCAGTAGTATGGTCACCGGGGAGCTGTTTTTT.

The chain is built from TRBV7-8 and TRBJ2-1; D gene ambiguous. Trimming left V 3 bases short and J 10 bases short, with 13 bases between. This CDR3 is built from 13 residues. CDR1 is SGHVS, CDR2 FQNEAQ, per germline. In nucleotides, the CDR3 is TGTGCCAGCAGCTTCACGTCTGGTGGCGAGCAGTTCTTC. This translates into CASSFTSGGEQFF.

The chain combines TRBV27 with TRBJ2-1, with 12 positions matching TRBD2. This CDR3 region has 15 residues. In germline, CDR1 is MNHEY, CDR2 SMNVEV (reference sequence). After removal of 5 bases from V and 7 bases from J, the junction contained 6 bases not matched to a gene. The CDR3 sequence is CASSPTSGSWNEQFF. The CDR3 coding sequence is TGTGCCAGCAGTCCGACTAGCGGGAGTTGGAATGAGCAGTTCTTC.

V gene TRBV19 combines with J gene TRBJ1-5; D is unresolved. V was clipped by 3 bases and J by 7 bases, with 10 bases between them. The germline V gene has CDR1 LNHDA and CDR2 SQIVND (reference sequence). The CDR3 sequence is 13 residues long. The CDR3 here is CASSIAGGQPQHF. The CDR3 nucleotides read TGTGCCAGTAGTATTGCGGGAGGACAGCCCCAGCATTTT.

V is TRBV15 and J is TRBJ2-3; 10 positions agree with TRBD2. V was clipped by 3 bases and J by 7 bases; unmatched bases: 10. The CDR3 is 16 amino acids. The germline gives CDR1 LNHNV, CDR2 YYDKDF (reference sequence). The CDR3, as DNA: TGTGCCACCAGCAGTGCGAGCGGGAGGGCCCGGAATACGCAGTATTTT. Translated, it gives CATSSASGRARNTQYF.

This chain uses TRBV9 with TRBJ2-7, with a possible D match to TRBD2 (6 bases). The V end lost 4 bases, the J end lost 5 bases, and 13 bases lay between the germline ends. Germline V gene lookup returns CDR1 SGDLS and CDR2 YYNGEE. The CDR3 sequence is 13 residues long. The CDR3 DNA reads TGTGCCAGCAGCAAACTAGCCCACCACGAGCAGTACTTC. Amino acid sequence: CASSKLAHHEQYF.

V usage is TRBV5-6 and J usage is TRBJ2-7; D possibly uses TRBD1 or TRBD2 (5 bases each). The CDR3 loop spans 14 amino acids. Germline CDR1 reads SGHDT; CDR2 reads YYEEEE. Trimming took off 0 bases at V and 0 bases at J, with 7 bases between the two ends. The CDR3 DNA is TGTGCCAGCAGCTTGGCAGGGAGCTCCTACGAGCAGTACTTC. Protein product: CASSLAGSSYEQYF.

The rearrangement joins TRBV2 to TRBJ2-7; no firm D call. Per germline, CDR1 SNHLY and CDR2 FYNNEI. V was trimmed by 3 bases and J by 4 bases, leaving 10 bases between them. This CDR3 comprises 13 residues. Here the CDR3 DNA reads TGTGCCAGCAGTGAGGCGCGGATATACGAGCAGTACTTC. Translated, it gives CASSEARIYEQYF. Full variable domain (rest looked up from reference TRBV2 and TRBJ2-7): EPEVTQTPSHQVTQMGQEVILRCVPISNHLYFYWYRQILGQKVEFLVSFYNNEISEKSEIFDDQFSVERPDGSNFTLKIRSTKLEDSAMYFCASSEARIYEQYFGPGTRLTVT.

This clone was counted only a few times. This sequence joins TRBV5-6 and TRBJ2-7; D perhaps matches TRBD1 (6 bases). Trimming cost V 3 bases and J 4 bases, with 20 bases left between them. CDR3 length equals 16 residues. CDR1 is SGHDT, CDR2 YYEEEE, per germline. The CDR3 protein is CASSSTSTGQGYEQYF. The CDR3 nucleotides read TGTGCCAGCAGCTCCACCTCGACAGGCCAGGGGTACGAGCAGTACTTC. The variable domain in full, completed from reference TRBV5-6 and TRBJ2-7, reads DAGVTQSPTHLIKTRGQQVTLRCSPKSGHDTVSWYQQALGQGPQFIFQYYEEEERQRGNFPDRFSGHQFPNYSSELNVNALLLGDSALYLCASSSTSTGQGYEQYFGPGTRLTVT.

This chain links TRBV25-1 with TRBJ2-5, with a possible D match to TRBD2 (6 bases). Trimming cost V 3 bases and J 4 bases, with 24 bases left between them. CDR1 MGHDK and CDR2 SYGVNS come from the germline V gene. The CDR3 covers 18 residues. In DNA form, the CDR3 reads TGTGCCAGCAGTGATCGACCCCCAAGTGAGCGGGCATTAGAGACCCAGTACTTC. Translated, it gives CASSDRPPSERALETQYF.

As for this clone: The junction does not match germline at one end; this may be a read error. The chain is built from TRBV7-9 and TRBJ2-5, with a tentative D call TRBD2 (5 bases). The germline CDR1 and CDR2 sequences are SEHNR and FQNEAQ (reference sequence). The CDR3 contains 10 residues. In DNA, the CDR3 is TGTGCCAGCAGCTTAGTCGGACTCCACTTC. Amino acids: CASSLVGLHF.

V is TRBV19 and J is TRBJ2-2; 16 bases map to TRBD2. After removal of 0 bases from V and 4 bases from J, the junction contained 5 bases not matched to a gene. Germline CDR1 LNHDA, CDR2 SQIVND (reference sequence). The CDR3 totals 19 residues. The CDR3 DNA is TGTGCCAGTAGTATAGATGGGACTAGCGGGAGGGGTGGCACCGGGGAGCTGTTTTTT. This sequence encodes CASSIDGTSGRGGTGELFF.

The chain links TRBV19 to TRBJ1-2; TRBD1 matches at 8 bases. CDR3 size: 15 residues. The junction had 12 bases not matched to a gene; V was cut back by 7 bases and J by 5 bases. Germline values: CDR1 LNHDA, CDR2 SQIVND (reference sequence). The CDR3 bases are TGTGCCAGTACGAGGACAGGGTCGAGGGTTTATGGCTACACCTTC. It codes for CASTRTGSRVYGYTF. Full variable domain (rest looked up from reference TRBV19 and TRBJ1-2): DGGITQSPKYLFRKEGQNVTLSCEQNLNHDAMYWYRQDPGQGLRLIYYSQIVNDFQKGDIAEGYSVSREKKESFPLTVTSAQKNPTAFYLCASTRTGSRVYGYTFGSGTRLTVV.

This clone came up a few times. The rearrangement uses TRBV27 and TRBJ2-6; 8 nucleotides align to TRBD1. Germline CDR1 is MNHEY and CDR2 is SMNVEV (reference sequence). The ends lost 3 bases at V and 0 bases at J; junction bases unmatched: 7. CDR3 length: 18 amino acids. The CDR3 protein is CASSFSGTGFSGANVLTF. CDR3 in DNA: TGTGCCAGCAGTTTCTCGGGGACAGGCTTCTCTGGGGCCAACGTCCTGACTTTC. Combining the CDR3 with reference TRBV27 and TRBJ2-6 gives the whole variable domain EAQVTQNPRYLITVTGKKLTVTCSQNMNHEYMSWYRQDPGLGLRQIYYSMNVEVTDKGDVPEGYKVSRKEKRNFPLILESPSPNQTSLYFCASSFSGTGFSGANVLTFGAGSRLTVL.

The V call is TRBV5-4, the J call TRBJ1-1; D not certain. Trimming took 0 bases from V and 1 from J, leaving 10 bases between them. The CDR3 loop spans 15 amino acids. Germline values: CDR1 SGHNT, CDR2 YYREEE (reference sequence). CDR3 region: CASSLVGSPNTEAFF. The CDR3 nucleotides read TGTGCCAGCAGCTTGGTAGGGTCTCCGAACACTGAAGCTTTCTTT.

The chain carries TRBV5-4 and TRBJ2-5; no firm D call. The germline V and J ends were trimmed by 4 bases and 5 bases, with 12 bases remaining between them. The CDR3 contains 13 residues. Per germline, CDR1 SGHNT and CDR2 YYREEE (reference sequence). The CDR3 nucleotides are TGTGCCAGCAGCCCGGCAGGTCGGGAGACCCAGTACTTC. Translation gives CASSPAGRETQYF.

The J gene is TRBJ2-7, the V gene TRBV5-4; TRBD2 agrees at 11 bases. The CDR3 has 14 residues. The germline V gene has CDR1 SGHNT and CDR2 YYREEE (reference sequence). After removal of 4 bases from V and 2 bases from J, the junction contained 2 bases not matched to a gene. The CDR3 protein is CASSPSGRPYEQYF. DNA of the CDR3: TGTGCCAGCAGCCCTAGCGGGAGGCCCTACGAGCAGTACTTC.

The rearrangement joins TRBV7-7 to TRBJ2-1, with TRBD2 matching over 7 bases. The CDR3 has 14 residues. CDR1 is SSHAT, CDR2 FNYEAQ, per germline (reference sequence). This chain's CDR3 is CASGPGGSSNEQFF. The CDR3 DNA is TGTGCTAGCGGACCTGGCGGGAGTTCCAATGAGCAGTTCTTC.

The CDR3 spells CASILGGSSYNEQFF. Written as DNA, the CDR3 is TGTGCCAGCATCTTAGGAGGATCCTCCTACAATGAGCAGTTCTTC. The chain uses TRBV5-5 and TRBJ2-1, with a weak D call TRBD2 (5 bases). The V gene lost 6 bases and the J gene lost 0 bases, with 13 bases spanning the gap. Germline values: CDR1 SGHKS, CDR2 YYEKEE (reference sequence). The CDR3 length is 15 residues.

This clone was counted once. The chain combines TRBV15 with TRBJ2-5, with D maybe TRBD2 (6 bases). In germline, CDR1 is LNHNV, CDR2 YYDKDF (reference sequence). V lost 5 bases to trimming and J lost 5 bases, with 9 bases between them. This CDR3 contains 12 residues. In DNA, the CDR3 is TGTGCCACCAGCTCGCTAGCGGAGACCCAGTACTTC. It translates to CATSSLAETQYF.

This clone showed up just a few times. The chain uses TRBV13 and TRBJ2-3, with D tentatively TRBD1 (5 bases). With 5 bases removed from V and 4 bases from J, the gap between germline ends came to 16 bases. CDR1 and CDR2 (germline): PRHDT, FYEKMQ (reference sequence). This CDR3 has 15 residues. The CDR3 nucleotides are TGTGCCAGCAGCCTGCAGGGTGTTATCTCAGATACGCAGTATTTT. Its translation is CASSLQGVISDTQYF.

The chain recombines TRBV14 with TRBJ2-7, with a tentative D call TRBD1 (5 bases). Germline CDR1 and CDR2: SGHDN and FVKESK. This CDR3 contains 14 residues. Trimming removed 5 bases at V and 5 bases at J, with 16 bases between. This CDR3 reads CASSYMDMHNEQYF. The DNA of the CDR3 is TGTGCCAGCAGCTATATGGACATGCACAACGAGCAGTACTTC.

The sample holds one count of this clone. This chain joins TRBV15 and TRBJ2-5; TRBD2 is a possible D gene (6 bases). Germline V CDR1 and CDR2: LNHNV, YYDKDF (reference sequence). V shed 0 bases and J shed 4 bases, with 9 bases lying between them. The CDR3 has 14 amino acids. The CDR3 sequence: CATSRDRLGETQYF. The CDR3 DNA reads TGTGCCACCAGCAGAGATAGACTAGGAGAGACCCAGTACTTC. Full variable domain (outside the CDR3, taken from reference TRBV15 and TRBJ2-5): DAMVIQNPRYQVTQFGKPVTLSCSQTLNHNVMYWYQQKSSQAPKLLFHYYDKDFNNEADTPDNFQSRRPNTSFCFLDIRSPGLGDTAMYLCATSRDRLGETQYFGPGTRLLVL.